The 27 T cell receptor beta chains reported below all come from one sample, sequenced in a study of CXCR3-negative and CXCR3-positive naive CD8 T cells. The TRB cDNA libraries were prepared by 5' RACE with UMI labels. TCRdb re-called the 5' RACE reads and catalogs CDR3 proteins one per entry, DNA excluded. The sample includes 150,000 to 170,000 distinct CDR3 sequences. The antigens for these receptors are not known. Study results and caveats: CXCR3-positive naive cells had more hydrophobic TRB CDR3s than CXCR3-negative naive cells.

Specimen: naive CXCR3+ CD8+ T cells from blood. Sample subset: CD45RO-CCR7+CD27+CD95- naive CD8+ T cells expressing CXCR3 (TNR3+). These receptors were taken from a human donor in good health. Some clones in this sample may be carry-over from other donors' samples.

This chain uses TRBV7-9 with TRBJ2-1. CDR1 is SEHNR, CDR2 FQNEAQ, per germline (reference sequence). There are 12 residues in the CDR3. CDR3 region: CASSLGLDEQFF.

The chain recombines TRBV28 with TRBJ2-5; checking the TCRdb D call of TRBD2 is not possible without DNA. CDR3 length: 16 amino acids. Per the germline V gene, CDR1 is MDHEN and CDR2 is SYDVKM. CDR3 in amino acids: CASSLLLAGGQETQYF.

This sequence joins TRBV9 and TRBJ2-1; TCRdb's D call, TRBD2, is unchecked because there is no DNA. This CDR3 contains 18 residues. Germline lookup yields CDR1 SGDLS and CDR2 YYNGEE. The CDR3: CACCWFSGGRDAYNEQFF.

The rearrangement uses TRBV19 and TRBJ1-1. CDR1 is LNHDA and CDR2 is SQIVND in the germline V gene (reference sequence). This CDR3 has 13 amino acids. Here the CDR3 reads CASTRILNTEAFF.

This rearrangement joins TRBV12-3 or TRBV12-4 to TRBJ2-3; with no DNA, the TCRdb D assignment of TRBD1 cannot be verified. The CDR3 covers 15 residues. CDR3 protein: CASSLGTGRTDTQYF.

The gene calls are TRBV12-3 or TRBV12-4 and TRBJ1-2. This CDR3 has 12 residues. Here the CDR3 reads CASSQAADGYTF.

The chain employs TRBV2 and TRBJ2-7; checking the TCRdb D call of TRBD2 is not possible without DNA. Germline V gene sequence: CDR1 SNHLY, CDR2 FYNNEI. The CDR3 runs 15 residues. The CDR3 sequence: CASRNSDSPTGEQYF.

This rearrangement joins TRBV20-1 to TRBJ2-4; no DNA is available, so the TRBD2 call from TCRdb remains unchecked. CDR1 is DFQATT and CDR2 is SNEGSKA in the germline V gene (reference sequence). The CDR3 spans 11 residues. CDR3 loop: CSATTRNIQYF.

The genes are TRBV7-9 and TRBJ2-7; with no DNA, the TCRdb D assignment of TRBD2 cannot be verified. CDR3 length: 16 amino acids. The germline V gene has CDR1 SEHNR and CDR2 FQNEAQ (reference sequence). CDR3: CASSPRTSGRTYEQYF.

This chain joins TRBV29-1 and TRBJ2-7; TCRdb designates TRBD1, a call that cannot be tested without DNA. Per the germline V gene, CDR1 is SQVTM and CDR2 is ANQGSEA. This CDR3 comprises 13 residues. CDR3 sequence: CSVSGQGATEQYF.

The chain uses TRBV7-6 and TRBJ1-1; checking the TCRdb D call of TRBD1 is not possible without DNA. The CDR3 totals 15 residues. CDR1 is SGHVS, CDR2 FNYEAQ, per germline. The CDR3 spells CASSPLDRVNTEAFF.

The V call is TRBV25-1, the J call TRBJ2-7; TCRdb gives TRBD1 as the D gene, but with no DNA this cannot be confirmed. CDR1 is MGHDK and CDR2 is SYGVNS in the germline V gene. The CDR3 runs 15 residues. The CDR3 sequence is CASSSPGEYTYEQYF.

The gene calls are TRBV11-2 and TRBJ2-7. The CDR3 is made up of 13 amino acids. CDR1 and CDR2 from the germline V gene are SGHAT and FQNNGV. CDR3 protein: CASSLSASYEQYF.

The V gene is TRBV15, the J gene TRBJ2-1; no DNA is available, so the TRBD1 call from TCRdb remains unchecked. The germline V gene has CDR1 LNHNV and CDR2 YYDKDF (reference sequence). The length of the CDR3 is 15 residues. The CDR3 spells CATSRGGTGGREQFF. The full variable domain, completed using reference TRBV15 and TRBJ2-1, is DAMVIQNPRYQVTQFGKPVTLSCSQTLNHNVMYWYQQKSSQAPKLLFHYYDKDFNNEADTPDNFQSRRPNTSFCFLDIRSPGLGDTAMYLCATSRGGTGGREQFFGPGTRLTVL.

The chain couples TRBV19 to TRBJ2-1; checking the TCRdb D call of TRBD2 is not possible without DNA. Germline CDR1 is LNHDA and CDR2 is SQIVND (reference sequence). This CDR3 region has 15 residues. Here the CDR3 reads CASSIRVAGWNEQFF. The full variable domain, in which reference TRBV19 and TRBJ2-1 provide the parts outside the CDR3, is DGGITQSPKYLFRKEGQNVTLSCEQNLNHDAMYWYRQDPGQGLRLIYYSQIVNDFQKGDIAEGYSVSREKKESFPLTVTSAQKNPTAFYLCASSIRVAGWNEQFFGPGTRLTVL.

The chain uses TRBV9 and TRBJ2-5; there is no DNA to check the TCRdb D call of TRBD2. This CDR3 region has 17 residues. Germline assignment: CDR1 SGDLS and CDR2 YYNGEE. This chain's CDR3 is CASSVEPGLDHQETQYF.

The chain joins TRBV5-8 to TRBJ2-3; TCRdb selects TRBD1, and the lack of DNA leaves this call unchecked. Germline V lookup: CDR1 SGHTS, CDR2 YDEGEE. The CDR3 loop spans 14 amino acids. This CDR3 is CASSLLRVVDTQYF.

The V call is TRBV5-1, the J call TRBJ2-1; the D gene TCRdb calls, TRBD2, cannot be checked with no DNA. The CDR3 contains 18 residues. The germline gives CDR1 SGHRS, CDR2 YFSETQ. CDR3 region: CASSRDYTASAFYNEQFF.

The J gene is TRBJ1-6, the V gene TRBV7-9; TCRdb returns TRBD1, unconfirmable since there is no DNA. The CDR3 runs 15 residues. Germline assignment: CDR1 SEHNR and CDR2 FQNEAQ (reference sequence). The CDR3 is CASSLAGQAKAPLHF. Based on the CDR3 plus reference TRBV7-9 and TRBJ1-6, the full variable domain is DTGVSQNPRHKITKRGQNVTFRCDPISEHNRLYWYRQTLGQGPEFLTYFQNEAQLEKSRLLSDRFSAERPKGSFSTLEIQRTEQGDSAMYLCASSLAGQAKAPLHFGNGTRLTVT.

The chain joins TRBV28 to TRBJ2-6. Germline V gene lookup returns CDR1 MDHEN and CDR2 SYDVKM. This CDR3 spans 16 amino acids. CDR3 protein: CASSLKGSSGANVLTF.

The chain recombines TRBV28 with TRBJ1-3; TCRdb proposes TRBD1, but this gene call is untestable without DNA. The CDR3 loop spans 15 amino acids. The germline gives CDR1 MDHEN, CDR2 SYDVKM. CDR3 in amino acids: CATRRTGSSGNTIYF.

This chain connects TRBV6-5 to TRBJ1-1; TCRdb's D call, TRBD1, is unchecked because there is no DNA. The CDR3 runs to 14 residues. The germline CDR1 and CDR2 sequences are MNHEY and SVGAGI. CDR3 amino acids: CASSNRSRGTEAFF.

The genes are TRBV27 and TRBJ2-7; the D gene TCRdb calls, TRBD1, cannot be checked with no DNA. Germline V gene data show CDR1 as MNHEY and CDR2 as SMNVEV (reference sequence). CDR3 length equals 16 residues. The CDR3 loop reads CASSSNLGTGAYEQYF.

The V and J genes are TRBV29-1 and TRBJ2-2; with no DNA, the TCRdb D assignment of TRBD2 cannot be verified. Germline CDR1 SQVTM, CDR2 ANQGSEA. The CDR3 has 15 residues. Here the CDR3 reads CSVVAGGLNTGELFF.

The chain joins TRBV7-9 to TRBJ2-3. Germline V gene data show CDR1 as SEHNR and CDR2 as FQNEAQ (reference sequence). The CDR3 has 12 residues. This CDR3 is CASSVLTDTQYF.

The chain couples TRBV28 to TRBJ2-7. CDR3 length: 11 amino acids. Germline V gene sequence: CDR1 MDHEN, CDR2 SYDVKM. CDR3 sequence: CASSTSYEQYF.

The rearrangement joins TRBV15 to TRBJ2-7; the TCRdb call, TRBD1, lacks DNA for checking. Germline lookup yields CDR1 LNHNV and CDR2 YYDKDF (reference sequence). The CDR3 has 13 amino acids. CDR3 region: CATSRGQDYEQYF.